Presented here are 4 T cell receptor beta chains from one specimen sequenced in a study of PD-1 blockade in classical Hodgkin lymphoma. The assay was immunoSEQ multiplex PCR, and TCRdb's table has in-frame clones only and misses some. This sample has around 20,000 clones, with more than 75% found just once. Regarding time point: cycle 4 day 1 (C4D1), after five to seven weeks of nivolumab. Every patient relapsed after autologous stem cell transplantation, and brentuximab vedotin exposure varied. Here the sequenced sample was peripheral blood mononuclear cells (PBMCs), taken before the fourth cycle of nivolumab. These receptors all stem from a human donor with classical Hodgkin lymphoma.

The V gene is TRBV5-5, the J gene TRBJ1-5, with D perhaps TRBD1 (5 bases). The CDR3 is 16 amino acids. V lost 0 bases and J lost 3, with 13 bases in between. Per germline, CDR1 SGHKS and CDR2 YYEKEE (reference sequence). The CDR3 sequence: CASSLDGAVYNQPQHF. The CDR3, as DNA: TGTGCCAGCAGCTTGGATGGGGCAGTTTACAATCAGCCCCAGCATTTT.

The chain employs TRBV2 and TRBJ2-1, with TRBD1 as a possible D gene (5 bases). Between the trimmed V and J ends, which lost 2 bases and 5 bases, there was a span of 7 bases. This CDR3 is built from 13 residues. Germline V CDR1 and CDR2: SNHLY, FYNNEI. As DNA, the CDR3 is TGTGCCAGCAGTGAAAGACAGAACAATGAGCAGTTCTTC. It translates to CASSERQNNEQFF.

V is TRBV2 and J is TRBJ2-7, with D possibly matching TRBD2 (5 bases). The CDR3 contains 13 residues. Trimming removed 8 bases at V and 2 bases at J, with 13 bases between. The germline CDR1 and CDR2 sequences are SNHLY and FYNNEI. DNA of the CDR3: TGTGCCAGCGCTGGCGGGCTAACCTACGAGCAGTACTTC. It codes for CASAGGLTYEQYF.

The chain employs TRBV20-1 and TRBJ1-3; D not certain. The CDR3 runs 11 residues. Trimming cost V 4 bases and J 4 bases, with 5 bases left between them. Germline lookup yields CDR1 DFQATT and CDR2 SNEGSKA (reference sequence). The CDR3 loop reads CSANSGNTIYF. DNA for the CDR3: TGCAGTGCTAATAGCGGAAACACCATATATTTT.